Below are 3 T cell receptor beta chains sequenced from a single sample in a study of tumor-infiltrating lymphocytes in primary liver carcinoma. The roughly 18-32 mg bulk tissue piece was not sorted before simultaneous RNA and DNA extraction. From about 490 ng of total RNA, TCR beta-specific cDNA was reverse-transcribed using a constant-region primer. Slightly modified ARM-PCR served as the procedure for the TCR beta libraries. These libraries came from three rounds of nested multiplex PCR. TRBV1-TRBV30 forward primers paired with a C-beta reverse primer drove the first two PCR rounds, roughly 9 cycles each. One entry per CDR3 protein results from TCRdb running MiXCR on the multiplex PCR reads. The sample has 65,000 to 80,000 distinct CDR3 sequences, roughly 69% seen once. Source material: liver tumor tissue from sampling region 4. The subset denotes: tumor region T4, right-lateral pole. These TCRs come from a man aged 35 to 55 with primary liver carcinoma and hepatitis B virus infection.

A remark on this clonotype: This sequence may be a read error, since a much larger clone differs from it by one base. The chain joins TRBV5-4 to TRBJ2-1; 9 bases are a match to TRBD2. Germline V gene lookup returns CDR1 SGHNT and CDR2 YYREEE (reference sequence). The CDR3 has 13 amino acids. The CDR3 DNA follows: TGTACCAGCAGCTTAGCGGGAGACGTTGAGCAGTTCTTC. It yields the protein CTSSLAGDVEQFF.

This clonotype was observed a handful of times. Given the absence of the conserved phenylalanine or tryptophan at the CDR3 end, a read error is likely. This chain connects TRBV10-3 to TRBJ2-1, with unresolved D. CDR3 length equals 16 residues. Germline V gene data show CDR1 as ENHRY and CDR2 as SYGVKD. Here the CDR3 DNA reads TGTGCCATCGGTGAGTCGGAAGGGCTTGGGGACAATGAGCAGTTCCTC. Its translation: CAIGESEGLGDNEQFL.

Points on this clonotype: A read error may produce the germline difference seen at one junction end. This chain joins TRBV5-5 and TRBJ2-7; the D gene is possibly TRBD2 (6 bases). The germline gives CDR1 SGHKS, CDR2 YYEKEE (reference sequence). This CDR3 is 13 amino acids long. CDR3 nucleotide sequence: TGTGCCAGCAGTTTCGGGGGTTCCTACGTGCAGTACTTC. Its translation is CASSFGGSYVQYF.